The 27 T cell receptor beta chains below come from one sample, sequenced in a study of blood T cell repertoires in COVID-19 (TCRdb year 2020). Receptors were amplified or captured by the immunoSEQ multiplex PCR assay. TCRdb took this table from immuneACCESS and kept in-frame rearrangements with V and J called. Such tables lack part of the clones; where checked against another copy, unresolved V genes explain under half of the gap, and the rest is unexplained. This sample holds about 210,000 clones; roughly 90% were observed only once. About 0.81% of the sample belongs to the ten largest clones. Sequencing used peripheral blood. These receptors originate from a woman in her 70s with acute or convalescent COVID-19.

The chain joins TRBV6-5 to TRBJ2-7; D is undetermined. CDR3 length: 13 residues. V lost 4 bases to trimming and J lost 3 bases, with 10 bases between them. Germline CDR1 is MNHEY and CDR2 is SVGAGI. The CDR3 loop reads CASSLSGFYEQYF. CDR3 DNA sequence: TGTGCCAGCAGTTTATCCGGGTTCTACGAGCAGTACTTC.

V is TRBV7-9 and J is TRBJ2-4; D may be TRBD1 (5 bases). The CDR3 length is 16 residues. Per germline, CDR1 SEHNR and CDR2 FQNEAQ (reference sequence). V dropped 4 bases and J dropped 0 bases, with 13 bases sitting between them. The DNA of the CDR3 is TGTGCCAGCAGCTCAATGGACATCTTAGCCAAAAACATTCAGTACTTC. This encodes CASSSMDILAKNIQYF.

The CDR3 DNA follows: TGTGCCAGCAGCCAAGATCTCGGAGGGATGCGCCGGGAGCTGTTTTTT. Its protein is CASSQDLGGMRRELFF. The rearrangement uses TRBV14 and TRBJ2-2; possibly TRBD2 for D (6 bases). Trimming took off 0 bases at V and 9 bases at J, with 17 bases between the two ends. Germline CDR1 reads SGHDN; CDR2 reads FVKESK. The CDR3 length is 16 residues.

The genes are TRBV18 and TRBJ2-1; D is uncertain. CDR1 KGHSH and CDR2 LQKENI come from the germline V gene. The V end lost 4 bases, the J end lost 2 bases, and 15 bases lay between the germline ends. The CDR3 sequence is 16 residues long. Here the CDR3 reads CASSRSKAEPYNEQFF. The CDR3 nucleotides read TGTGCCAGCTCACGGTCGAAGGCGGAACCCTACAATGAGCAGTTCTTC.

This clone came up once. The chain uses TRBV19 and TRBJ1-2; 8 bases align to TRBD1. The CDR3 spans 14 residues. The J segment lost 0 bases and the V segment lost 5 bases, leaving 2 bases of the junction unmatched. The germline gives CDR1 LNHDA, CDR2 SQIVND (reference sequence). The CDR3, as DNA: TGTGCCAGTAGTGTACAGGGGGCTAACTATGGCTACACCTTC. Protein product: CASSVQGANYGYTF.

The V and J genes are TRBV10-3 and TRBJ2-7; 9 nucleotides match TRBD1. Germline values: CDR1 ENHRY, CDR2 SYGVKD. V lost 4 bases to trimming and J lost 3 bases; unmatched junction nucleotides: 7. CDR3 size: 15 residues. CDR3 sequence: CAISGTGTGSYEQYF. The CDR3 DNA reads as TGTGCCATCAGTGGAACCGGGACAGGGAGCTACGAGCAGTACTTC.

The chain employs TRBV5-1 and TRBJ1-1, with 7 bases aligning to TRBD1. The CDR3 is 14 amino acids. Losses at the gene ends were 3 bases for V and 5 bases for J; bases not matched to a gene: 7. CDR1 SGHRS and CDR2 YFSETQ come from the germline V gene. CDR3 loop: CASSSTGLSTEAFF. For the CDR3, the DNA is TGCGCCAGCAGCTCGACAGGGTTAAGTACTGAAGCTTTCTTT.

The chain is built from TRBV7-9 and TRBJ2-5, with D hard to call. V was clipped by 1 base and J by 3 bases, with 9 bases between them. The length of the CDR3 is 14 residues. Per germline, CDR1 SEHNR and CDR2 FQNEAQ (reference sequence). CDR3 DNA sequence: TGTGCCAGCAGCTTAGGGGCTACCAAAGAGACCCAGTACTTC. This codes for CASSLGATKETQYF.

The V and J genes are TRBV28 and TRBJ1-1; 9 positions agree with TRBD1. Germline CDR1 and CDR2: MDHEN and SYDVKM. V shed 7 bases, J shed 5 bases, and the junction held 8 bases outside the gene matches. This CDR3 has 14 residues. This CDR3 is CASILRQGGTEAFF. The CDR3 bases are TGTGCCAGCATACTCAGACAGGGGGGGACTGAAGCTTTCTTT.

This sequence joins TRBV19 and TRBJ1-4; TRBD1 matches at 9 bases. The CDR3 is 14 residues long. V lost 5 bases to trimming and J lost 7 bases; unmatched junction nucleotides: 5. The germline V gene has CDR1 LNHDA and CDR2 SQIVND (reference sequence). The CDR3 DNA is TGTGCCAGTAGTTTGGACAGGGGTGTTGAAAAACTGTTTTTT. Its translation: CASSLDRGVEKLFF.

V usage is TRBV20-1 and J usage is TRBJ1-4; the D gene is possibly TRBD1 (5 bases). Trimming cost V 6 bases and J 0 bases, with 11 bases left between them. Germline CDR1 reads DFQATT; CDR2 reads SNEGSKA (reference sequence). The CDR3 totals 14 residues. CDR3 sequence reads: CSASWGATNEKLFF. In nucleotides, the CDR3 is TGCAGTGCAAGTTGGGGCGCAACTAATGAAAAACTGTTTTTT.

This chain links TRBV5-1 with TRBJ2-2, with D possibly matching TRBD2 (6 bases). Trimming stripped 4 bases from V and 3 bases from J, with 10 bases between. CDR3 length: 14 amino acids. The germline V gene encodes CDR1 SGHRS and CDR2 YFSETQ. CDR3 coding DNA: TGCGCCAGCAGCGCGGGACCTTACACCGGGGAGCTGTTTTTT. Its translation is CASSAGPYTGELFF.

The rearrangement joins TRBV6-5 to TRBJ1-6; TRBD1 agrees at 7 bases. The CDR3 loop spans 14 amino acids. The V gene end was trimmed by 6 bases and the J gene end by 6 bases; junction bases not matched to a gene: 5. Germline CDR1 MNHEY, CDR2 SVGAGI. CDR3 region: CASRPTGINSPLHF. The CDR3, as DNA: TGTGCCAGCAGGCCGACAGGGATTAATTCACCCCTCCACTTT.

This sequence joins TRBV6-6 and TRBJ2-7; the match to TRBD2 covers 9 bases. The CDR3 is made up of 15 amino acids. The ends lost 0 bases at V and 3 bases at J; junction bases unmatched: 3. Looked up from germline, CDR1 is MNHNY and CDR2 is SVGAGI (reference sequence). This chain's CDR3 is CASSYSGGRDYEQYF. The CDR3 bases are TGTGCCAGCAGTTACTCCGGCGGGAGGGACTACGAGCAGTACTTC.

This clone has just one count. The chain employs TRBV6-5 and TRBJ1-6; 7 bases are shared with TRBD1. The junction had 2 bases not matched to a gene; V was cut back by 2 bases and J by 7 bases. The germline V gene has CDR1 MNHEY and CDR2 SVGAGI. The CDR3 runs to 14 residues. The CDR3 sequence: CASSYRGPNSPLHF. The CDR3 nucleotides read TGTGCCAGCAGTTACAGGGGGCCCAATTCACCCCTCCACTTT.

The CDR3 DNA is TGTGCCAGCAGCTTAGGAGGCCGTCTCGCGACCGGGGAGCTGTTTTTT. It codes for CASSLGGRLATGELFF. The chain carries TRBV7-9 and TRBJ2-2; D gene uncertain. CDR1 and CDR2 from the germline V gene are SEHNR and FQNEAQ (reference sequence). CDR3 length: 16 amino acids. The V end was cut by 1 base, the J end by 5 bases, with 14 bases between.

This chain joins TRBV2 and TRBJ1-5, with 7 bases fitting TRBD1. The length of the CDR3 is 15 residues. Germline trimming cut 1 base from V and 3 bases from J; bases unmatched to any gene: 3. Germline V lookup: CDR1 SNHLY, CDR2 FYNNEI. The CDR3 DNA follows: TGTGCCAGCAGTGAAGTTGGGACAGACAATCAGCCCCAGCATTTT. As protein: CASSEVGTDNQPQHF. The complete variable domain, with remaining parts taken from reference TRBV2 and TRBJ1-5, reads EPEVTQTPSHQVTQMGQEVILRCVPISNHLYFYWYRQILGQKVEFLVSFYNNEISEKSEIFDDQFSVERPDGSNFTLKIRSTKLEDSAMYFCASSEVGTDNQPQHFGDGTRLSIL.

This chain joins TRBV12-5 and TRBJ2-4; a possible D gene is TRBD2 (7 bases). Germline V gives CDR1 LGHNT, CDR2 FRNRAP. The CDR3 consists of 17 residues. V was shortened by 7 bases and J by 0 bases, with 19 bases between the two germline ends. The DNA for the CDR3 is TGTGCTAGTGCCCCGCCGGTGGGAGGGGGAGCCAAAAACATTCAGTACTTC. Protein product: CASAPPVGGGAKNIQYF.

This chain connects TRBV7-9 to TRBJ2-7; 10 bases are a match to TRBD2. Trimming took 3 bases from V and 11 from J; bases not matched to a gene: 4. The length of the CDR3 is 12 residues. Germline lookup yields CDR1 SEHNR and CDR2 FQNEAQ (reference sequence). The CDR3 spells CASSFSGRVEYF. The DNA for the CDR3 is TGTGCCAGCAGCTTCAGCGGGAGGGTTGAGTACTTC.

This rearrangement joins TRBV2 to TRBJ2-7, with D possibly TRBD1 on 6 matching bases. Germline values: CDR1 SNHLY, CDR2 FYNNEI. The CDR3 has 14 residues. V lost 6 bases and J lost 0, with 12 bases in between. CDR3 DNA: TGTGCCAGCAGCGCGGACAGCGCCTCCTACGAGCAGTACTTC. Translation gives CASSADSASYEQYF. Supplemented by reference TRBV2 and TRBJ2-7, the full variable domain reads EPEVTQTPSHQVTQMGQEVILRCVPISNHLYFYWYRQILGQKVEFLVSFYNNEISEKSEIFDDQFSVERPDGSNFTLKIRSTKLEDSAMYFCASSADSASYEQYFGPGTRLTVT.

V is TRBV6-4 and J is TRBJ1-1; D may be TRBD1 (5 bases). Looked up from germline, CDR1 is MRHNA and CDR2 is SNTAGT. V lost 8 bases and J 3 bases, leaving 13 bases between the germline ends. There are 13 residues in the CDR3. CDR3 DNA: TGTGCCAGCGCGGCCAGGGAGGACACTGAAGCTTTCTTT. Protein sequence: CASAAREDTEAFF.

The rearrangement joins TRBV27 to TRBJ1-2; 7 nucleotides match TRBD1. CDR3 length: 18 amino acids. Germline CDR1 MNHEY, CDR2 SMNVEV (reference sequence). V lost 3 bases, J lost 2 bases, and 15 bases stayed unmatched. The CDR3 is CASSFHSSPGQQNYGYTF. The CDR3 nucleotides are TGTGCCAGCAGTTTCCATTCGAGTCCGGGACAGCAAAACTATGGCTACACCTTC.

The chain is built from TRBV6-6 and TRBJ1-1, with D perhaps matching TRBD1 (5 bases). Germline V gene data show CDR1 as MNHNY and CDR2 as SVGAGI (reference sequence). There are 15 residues in the CDR3. Trimming pared 5 bases from V and 4 bases from J, leaving 17 bases between. CDR3 DNA: TGTGCCAGCAGTCCAGAATTGGTCGGGGGCACTGAAGCTTTCTTT. This gives the protein CASSPELVGGTEAFF.

The J gene is TRBJ1-6, the V gene TRBV7-9, with D possibly TRBD1 on 5 matching bases. Germline CDR1 reads SEHNR; CDR2 reads FQNEAQ (reference sequence). Trimming cost V 7 bases and J 1 base, with 8 bases left between them. The length of the CDR3 is 14 residues. CDR3 in amino acids: CASTGGSYNSPLHF. The CDR3 coding sequence is TGTGCCAGCACCGGGGGGTCCTATAATTCACCCCTCCACTTT.

The chain uses TRBV9 and TRBJ2-7, with D maybe TRBD1 (5 bases). Trimming pared 0 bases from V and 2 bases from J, leaving 12 bases between. The CDR3 is 15 residues long. Per the germline V gene, CDR1 is SGDLS and CDR2 is YYNGEE. The DNA for the CDR3 is TGTGCCAGCAGCGTAGGAGTGACAGTTCCCTACGAGCAGTACTTC. This codes for CASSVGVTVPYEQYF.

The CDR3 here is CASRSLSTGRTDTQYF. The DNA for the CDR3 is TGCGCCAGCAGATCACTATCGACAGGCCGCACAGATACGCAGTATTTT. V is TRBV23-1 and J is TRBJ2-3; TRBD1 might be the D (6 bases). TRBV23-1 is marked as an open reading frame, function uncertain. The CDR3 is 16 amino acids. The V gene lost 6 bases and the J gene lost 1 base, with 17 bases spanning the gap.

V gene TRBV9 combines with J gene TRBJ2-3; the D is unclear. The CDR3 sequence is 14 residues long. Germline CDR1 and CDR2: SGDLS and YYNGEE. V was trimmed by 2 bases and J by 4 bases, leaving 11 bases between them. DNA of the CDR3: TGTGCCAGCAGCGTTTCGGTTCCGGCAGATACGCAGTATTTT. Its protein product is CASSVSVPADTQYF.